The following is a TCR beta chain sequence with its context. No antigen is known for it. CDR1 is SEHNR, CDR2 FQNEAQ, per germline (reference sequence). V lost 5 bases and J lost 8, with 15 bases in between. The CDR3 spans 13 residues. Treatment specified: oral pan-JAK inhibitor, 5-10 mg twice daily. The record originates from a study of CD8+ T cells in alopecia areata. Broader study findings: The study found tofacitinib significantly decreased scalp clonality and expanded CD8+ clones among the top 100.

The sequencing template was cDNA reverse transcribed from extracted RNA. Repertoires were generated with immunoSEQ multiplex PCR, while TCRdb's copy carries only in-frame clones and drops some. The table lists around 190,000 clones, about 65% of them singletons, with approximately 1.3% in the top ten. Sequencing used CD4+ T cells sorted from blood, obtained around week 50, from a patient treated with tofacitinib. The V and J genes are TRBV7-9 and TRBJ1-1, with D maybe TRBD1 (6 bases). This clonotype was obtained from a human donor with alopecia areata. For the CDR3, the DNA is TGTGCCAGCAGCCCGACAGGTTGGACCGAAGCTTTCTTT. This codes for CASSPTGWTEAFF.